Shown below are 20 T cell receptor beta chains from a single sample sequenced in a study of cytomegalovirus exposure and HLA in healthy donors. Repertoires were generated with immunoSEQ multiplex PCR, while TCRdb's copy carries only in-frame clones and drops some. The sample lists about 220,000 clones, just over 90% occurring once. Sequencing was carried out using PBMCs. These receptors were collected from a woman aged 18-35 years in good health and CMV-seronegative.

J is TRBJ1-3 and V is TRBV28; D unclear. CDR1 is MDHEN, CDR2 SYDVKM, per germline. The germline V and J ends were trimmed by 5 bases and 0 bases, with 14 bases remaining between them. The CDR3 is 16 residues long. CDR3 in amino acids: CASSPPDWSSGNTIYF. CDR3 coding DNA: TGTGCCAGCAGTCCCCCGGACTGGAGCTCTGGAAACACCATATATTTT.

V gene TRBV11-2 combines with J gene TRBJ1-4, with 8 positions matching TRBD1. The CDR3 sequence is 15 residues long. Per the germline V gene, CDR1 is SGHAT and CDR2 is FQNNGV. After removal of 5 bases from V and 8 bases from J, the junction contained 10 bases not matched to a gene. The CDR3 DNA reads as TGTGCCAGCAGCGTGACCGACAGGGGCGGCGAAAAACTGTTTTTT. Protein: CASSVTDRGGEKLFF. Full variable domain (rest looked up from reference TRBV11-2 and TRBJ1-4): EAGVAQSPRYKIIEKRQSVAFWCNPISGHATLYWYQQILGQGPKLLIQFQNNGVVDDSQLPKDRFSAERLKGVDSTLKIQPAKLEDSAVYLCASSVTDRGGEKLFFGSGTQLSVL.

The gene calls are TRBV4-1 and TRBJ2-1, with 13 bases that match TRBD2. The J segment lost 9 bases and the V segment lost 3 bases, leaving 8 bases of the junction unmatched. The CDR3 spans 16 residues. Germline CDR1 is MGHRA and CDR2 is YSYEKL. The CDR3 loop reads CASSQPPGLAGREQFF. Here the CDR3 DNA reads TGCGCCAGCAGCCAGCCGCCGGGACTAGCGGGACGTGAGCAGTTCTTC.

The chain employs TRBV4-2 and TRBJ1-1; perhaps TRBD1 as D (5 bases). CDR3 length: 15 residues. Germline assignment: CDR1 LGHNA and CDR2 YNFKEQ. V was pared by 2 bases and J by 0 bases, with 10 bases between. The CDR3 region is CASSQHRPLNTEAFF. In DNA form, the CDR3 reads TGTGCCAGCAGCCAACACAGGCCCCTGAACACTGAAGCTTTCTTT.

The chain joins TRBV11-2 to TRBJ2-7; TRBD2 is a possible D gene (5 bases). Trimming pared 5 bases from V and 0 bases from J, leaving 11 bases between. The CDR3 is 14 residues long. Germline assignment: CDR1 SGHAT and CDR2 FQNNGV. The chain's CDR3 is CASSPSRGSYEQYF. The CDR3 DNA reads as TGTGCCAGCAGCCCTAGCCGTGGCTCCTACGAGCAGTACTTC.

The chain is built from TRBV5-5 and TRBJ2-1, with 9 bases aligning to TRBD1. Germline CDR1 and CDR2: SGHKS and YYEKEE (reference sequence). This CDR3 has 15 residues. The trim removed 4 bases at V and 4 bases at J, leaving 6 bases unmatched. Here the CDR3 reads CASSPDRGIYNEQFF. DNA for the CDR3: TGTGCCAGCAGCCCCGACAGGGGGATTTACAATGAGCAGTTCTTC.

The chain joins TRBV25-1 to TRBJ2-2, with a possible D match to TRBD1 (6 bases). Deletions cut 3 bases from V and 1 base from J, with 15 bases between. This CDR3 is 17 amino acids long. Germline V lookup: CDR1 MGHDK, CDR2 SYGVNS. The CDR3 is CASSEPPDRLNTGELFF. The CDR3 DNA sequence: TGTGCCAGCAGTGAGCCCCCCGACAGGTTGAACACCGGGGAGCTGTTTTTT.

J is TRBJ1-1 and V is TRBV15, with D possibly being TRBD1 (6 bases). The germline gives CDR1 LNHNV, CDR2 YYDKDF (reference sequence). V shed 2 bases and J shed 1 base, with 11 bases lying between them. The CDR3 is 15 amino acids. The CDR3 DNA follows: TGTGCCACCAGCAGACGCAAGGGGGAGAACACTGAAGCTTTCTTT. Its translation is CATSRRKGENTEAFF.

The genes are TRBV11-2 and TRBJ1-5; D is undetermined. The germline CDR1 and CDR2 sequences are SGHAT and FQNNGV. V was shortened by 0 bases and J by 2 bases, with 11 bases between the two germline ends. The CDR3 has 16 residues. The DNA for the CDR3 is TGTGCCAGCAGCTTAGATGCGTGGCAGGGCAATCAGCCCCAGCATTTT. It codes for CASSLDAWQGNQPQHF. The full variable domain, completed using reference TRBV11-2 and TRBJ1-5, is EAGVAQSPRYKIIEKRQSVAFWCNPISGHATLYWYQQILGQGPKLLIQFQNNGVVDDSQLPKDRFSAERLKGVDSTLKIQPAKLEDSAVYLCASSLDAWQGNQPQHFGDGTRLSIL.

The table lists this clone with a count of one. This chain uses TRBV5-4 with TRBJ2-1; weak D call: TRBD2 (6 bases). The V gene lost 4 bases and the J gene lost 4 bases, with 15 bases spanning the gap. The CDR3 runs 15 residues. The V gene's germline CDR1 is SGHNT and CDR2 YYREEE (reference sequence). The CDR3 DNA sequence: TGTGCCAGCAGCCGGAGGGGTGATAGTTACAATGAGCAGTTCTTC. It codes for CASSRRGDSYNEQFF. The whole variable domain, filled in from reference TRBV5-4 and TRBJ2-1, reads ETGVTQSPTHLIKTRGQQVTLRCSSQSGHNTVSWYQQALGQGPQFIFQYYREEENGRGNFPPRFSGLQFPNYSSELNVNALELDDSALYLCASSRRGDSYNEQFFGPGTRLTVL.

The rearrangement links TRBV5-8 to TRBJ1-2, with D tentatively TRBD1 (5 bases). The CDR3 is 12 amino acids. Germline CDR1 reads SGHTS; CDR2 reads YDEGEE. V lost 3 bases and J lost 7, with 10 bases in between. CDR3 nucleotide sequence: TGTGCCAGCAGCTCGTACGGGGGTGGCTACACCTTC. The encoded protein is CASSSYGGGYTF. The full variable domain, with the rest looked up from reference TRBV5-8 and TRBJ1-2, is EAGVTQSPTHLIKTRGQQATLRCSPISGHTSVYWYQQALGLGLQFLLWYDEGEERNRGNFPPRFSGRQFPNYSSELNVNALELEDSALYLCASSSYGGGYTFGSGTRLTVV.

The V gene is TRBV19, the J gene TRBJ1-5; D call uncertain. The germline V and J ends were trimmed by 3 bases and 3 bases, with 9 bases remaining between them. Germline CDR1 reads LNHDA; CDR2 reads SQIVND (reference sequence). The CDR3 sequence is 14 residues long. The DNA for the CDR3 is TGTGCCAGTAGTATGGGCGCAACCAATCAGCCCCAGCATTTT. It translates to CASSMGATNQPQHF.

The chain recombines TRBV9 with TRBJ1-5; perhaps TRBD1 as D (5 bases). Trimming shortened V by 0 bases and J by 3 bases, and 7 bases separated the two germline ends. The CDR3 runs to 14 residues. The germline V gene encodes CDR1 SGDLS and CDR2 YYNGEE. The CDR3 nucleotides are TGTGCCAGCAGCGTAGGGGGCAACAATCAGCCCCAGCATTTT. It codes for CASSVGGNNQPQHF.

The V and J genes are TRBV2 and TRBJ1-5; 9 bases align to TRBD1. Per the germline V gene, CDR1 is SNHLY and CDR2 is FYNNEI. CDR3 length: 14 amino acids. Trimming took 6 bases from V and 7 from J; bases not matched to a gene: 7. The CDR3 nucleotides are TGTGCCAGCAGCCTAGACAGGGGGTCACAGCCCCAGCATTTT. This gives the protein CASSLDRGSQPQHF.

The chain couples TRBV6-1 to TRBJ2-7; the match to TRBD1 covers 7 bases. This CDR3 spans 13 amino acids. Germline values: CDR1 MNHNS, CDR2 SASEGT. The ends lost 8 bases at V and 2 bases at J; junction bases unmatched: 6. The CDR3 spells CASLDRSTYEQYF. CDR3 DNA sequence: TGTGCCAGCTTGGACAGGTCAACCTACGAGCAGTACTTC.

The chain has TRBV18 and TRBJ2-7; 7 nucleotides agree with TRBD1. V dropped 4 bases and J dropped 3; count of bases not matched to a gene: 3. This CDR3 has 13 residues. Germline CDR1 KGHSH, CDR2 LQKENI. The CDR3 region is CASSLGQNYEQYF. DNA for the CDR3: TGTGCCAGCTCACTGGGACAGAACTACGAGCAGTACTTC.

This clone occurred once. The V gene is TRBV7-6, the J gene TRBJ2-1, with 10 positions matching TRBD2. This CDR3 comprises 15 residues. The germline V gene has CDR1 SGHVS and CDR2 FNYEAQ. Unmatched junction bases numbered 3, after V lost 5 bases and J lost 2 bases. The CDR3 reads CASSPGLATYNEQFF. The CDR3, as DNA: TGTGCCAGCAGCCCGGGACTAGCGACCTACAATGAGCAGTTCTTC.

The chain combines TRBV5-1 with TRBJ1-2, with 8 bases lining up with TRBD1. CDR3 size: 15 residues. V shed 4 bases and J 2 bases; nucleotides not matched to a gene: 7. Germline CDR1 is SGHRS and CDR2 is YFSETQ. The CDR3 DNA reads TGCGCCAGCAGCATTTGGACAGGGACCAACTATGGCTACACCTTC. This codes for CASSIWTGTNYGYTF.

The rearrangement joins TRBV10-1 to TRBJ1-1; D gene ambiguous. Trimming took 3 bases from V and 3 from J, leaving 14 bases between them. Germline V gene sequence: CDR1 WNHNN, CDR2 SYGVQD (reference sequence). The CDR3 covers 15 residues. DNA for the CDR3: TGCGCCAGCAGTGACGCGGGAAGTGAACACACTGAAGCTTTCTTT. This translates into CASSDAGSEHTEAFF.

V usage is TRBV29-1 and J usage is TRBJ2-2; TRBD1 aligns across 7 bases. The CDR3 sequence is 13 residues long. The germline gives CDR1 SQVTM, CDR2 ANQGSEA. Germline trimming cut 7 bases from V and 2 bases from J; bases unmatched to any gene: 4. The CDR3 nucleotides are TGCAGCGCCAGGGACAGCAACACCGGGGAGCTGTTTTTT. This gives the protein CSARDSNTGELFF.